These 23 T cell receptor beta chains were sequenced from one sample in a study of technical replicates of blood from a handful of donors. Method: immunoSEQ multiplex PCR; TCRdb's copy keeps in-frame clones and lacks some. The table lists about 60,000 clones, approximately 83% of them singletons. Specimen: PBMCs. The receptors stem from a human donor in good health. Some clones in this sample may be carry-over from other donors' samples.

V is TRBV5-4 and J is TRBJ2-2, with a tentative D call TRBD2 (6 bases). From germline, CDR1 is SGHNT and CDR2 YYREEE (reference sequence). V gave up 2 bases and J gave up 9 bases, with 11 bases separating them. There are 13 residues in the CDR3. The CDR3 DNA reads as TGTGCCAGCAGCTTCGGGAGCTACCGGGAGCTGTTTTTT. Protein sequence: CASSFGSYRELFF.

The J gene is TRBJ2-2, the V gene TRBV6-5, with 10 bases fitting TRBD2. The CDR3 spans 16 residues. Germline CDR1 MNHEY, CDR2 SVGAGI. The junction had 3 bases not matched to a gene; V was cut back by 0 bases and J by 5 bases. The CDR3 bases are TGTGCCAGCAGTTACTCTTCAGCGGGGGGGACCGGGGAGCTGTTTTTT. Translation gives CASSYSSAGGTGELFF.

The genes are TRBV10-3 and TRBJ2-2; possible D gene TRBD1, 6 bases. CDR1 is ENHRY and CDR2 is SYGVKD in the germline V gene. This CDR3 has 13 residues. Trimming stripped 10 bases from V and 4 bases from J, with 13 bases between. The CDR3 spells CATSGQRTGELFF. As DNA, the CDR3 is TGTGCCACTTCGGGACAACGCACCGGGGAGCTGTTTTTT.

CDR3 sequence reads: CASSLLPLTGNGYTF. In nucleotides, the CDR3 is TGTGCCAGCAGCCTCCTTCCCCTGACAGGGAATGGCTACACCTTC. This chain joins TRBV7-3 and TRBJ1-2; 7 nucleotides line up with TRBD1. Losses at the gene ends were 5 bases for V and 6 bases for J; bases not matched to a gene: 12. Germline V gene sequence: CDR1 SGHTA, CDR2 FQGTGA. The CDR3 runs 15 residues.

The chain couples TRBV7-9 to TRBJ2-1; 14 bases match TRBD2. In germline, CDR1 is SEHNR, CDR2 FQNEAQ (reference sequence). After removal of 5 bases from V and 3 bases from J, the junction contained 0 bases not matched to a gene. The CDR3 is made up of 15 amino acids. The CDR3 sequence is CASSGTSGSYNEQFF. CDR3 coding DNA: TGTGCCAGCAGCGGGACTAGCGGGAGCTACAATGAGCAGTTCTTC.

J is TRBJ2-7 and V is TRBV5-4; 9 bases map to TRBD1. Unmatched junction bases numbered 7, after V lost 3 bases and J lost 3 bases. The germline gives CDR1 SGHNT, CDR2 YYREEE (reference sequence). This CDR3 spans 15 amino acids. Here the CDR3 DNA reads TGTGCCAGCAGCTCGAGGACAGGGGAGATCTACGAGCAGTACTTC. It is translated as CASSSRTGEIYEQYF.

This clone has only one observation. The J gene is TRBJ1-3, the V gene TRBV7-3; D unclear. Trimming took off 3 bases at V and 1 base at J, with 4 bases between the two ends. There are 13 residues in the CDR3. Per the germline V gene, CDR1 is SGHTA and CDR2 is FQGTGA. CDR3 region: CASSLASGNTIYF. DNA of the CDR3: TGTGCCAGCAGCTTGGCATCTGGAAACACCATATATTTT.

This clone was recorded only once. This sequence joins TRBV4-1 and TRBJ2-3; a weak D match, TRBD1 (5 bases). The CDR3 extends over 17 amino acids. CDR1 and CDR2 (germline): MGHRA, YSYEKL. Trimming took 2 bases from V and 0 from J, leaving 15 bases between them. The CDR3 nucleotides are TGCGCCAGCAGCCAAATCCAGGACATTATTAGCACAGATACGCAGTATTTT. It encodes CASSQIQDIISTDTQYF.

V gene TRBV7-2 combines with J gene TRBJ2-1, with D perhaps matching TRBD1 (5 bases). The CDR3 has 15 amino acids. The V gene's germline CDR1 is SGHTA and CDR2 FQGNSA. The V and J ends lost 3 bases and 4 bases respectively, with 13 bases between them. The chain's CDR3 is CASSLDLGAYNEQFF. Written as DNA, the CDR3 is TGTGCCAGCAGCTTGGATCTTGGGGCATACAATGAGCAGTTCTTC.

J is TRBJ1-1 and V is TRBV7-2, with D maybe TRBD1 (6 bases). This CDR3 region has 14 residues. Deletions cut 5 bases from V and 3 bases from J, with 13 bases between. Germline assignment: CDR1 SGHTA and CDR2 FQGNSA. For the CDR3, the DNA is TGTGCCAGCAGCGAGGTGGCAGGGGACACTGAAGCTTTCTTT. Protein product: CASSEVAGDTEAFF.

This sequence joins TRBV4-2 and TRBJ2-7; 10 bases fit TRBD2. This CDR3 comprises 16 residues. J lost 4 bases, V lost 4 bases, and 10 bases had no gene match. Germline CDR1 LGHNA, CDR2 YNFKEQ. The CDR3 sequence: CASSLIPGLAAYEQYF. CDR3 bases: TGTGCCAGCAGCCTTATCCCCGGACTAGCGGCGTACGAGCAGTACTTC.

The chain uses TRBV7-3 and TRBJ2-1; D unclear. Germline loops: CDR1 SGHTA, CDR2 FQGTGA. The CDR3 covers 13 residues. Trimming shortened V by 4 bases and J by 2 bases, and 6 bases separated the two germline ends. The DNA of the CDR3 is TGTGCCAGCAGCTCCGACACCTACAATGAGCAGTTCTTC. This translates into CASSSDTYNEQFF.

The V gene is TRBV5-1, the J gene TRBJ2-5; 12 nucleotides agree with TRBD2. Germline CDR1 is SGHRS and CDR2 is YFSETQ. V lost 0 bases to trimming and J lost 5 bases; unmatched junction nucleotides: 8. This CDR3 comprises 17 residues. In nucleotides, the CDR3 is TGCGCCAGCAGCTTGGTGGCTAGCGGGGGGGCCGGGGAGACCCAGTACTTC. It translates to CASSLVASGGAGETQYF.

The V and J genes are TRBV11-2 and TRBJ2-2; 8 nucleotides align to TRBD2. CDR1 is SGHAT, CDR2 FQNNGV, per germline. J lost 9 bases, V lost 3 bases, and 6 bases had no gene match. This CDR3 spans 14 amino acids. In DNA, the CDR3 is TGTGCCAGCAGCTTCCCGGGAGGGCCCCGGGAGCTGTTTTTT. Translation: CASSFPGGPRELFF.

The gene calls are TRBV7-8 and TRBJ2-7; 7 nucleotides match TRBD2. This CDR3 comprises 14 residues. V lost 2 bases to trimming and J lost 9 bases; unmatched junction nucleotides: 10. Germline V gene sequence: CDR1 SGHVS, CDR2 FQNEAQ. The DNA for the CDR3 is TGTGCCAGCAGCTTAAGTGAGCGGGATACCGCGCAGTACTTC. This sequence encodes CASSLSERDTAQYF.

The chain couples TRBV25-1 to TRBJ2-1, with TRBD1 matching over 7 bases. This CDR3 has 15 amino acids. Germline V gene data show CDR1 as MGHDK and CDR2 as SYGVNS. Trimming took 3 bases from V and 9 from J; bases not matched to a gene: 11. The DNA for the CDR3 is TGTGCCAGCAGTGACCAGTACCGGGACAGTGGTGAGCAGTTCTTC. Translating it yields CASSDQYRDSGEQFF.

DNA for the CDR3: TGTGCCAGCAGTCCTACTAGCGGGGCTTCGGATACGCAGTATTTT. Translated, it gives CASSPTSGASDTQYF. This chain uses TRBV7-3 with TRBJ2-3, with 10 bases identical to TRBD2. Per the germline V gene, CDR1 is SGHTA and CDR2 is FQGTGA. Unmatched junction bases numbered 9, after V lost 6 bases and J lost 6 bases. The length of the CDR3 is 15 residues.

This clone came up a few times. The chain joins TRBV19 to TRBJ2-7, with 7 bases fitting TRBD1. Germline V lookup: CDR1 LNHDA, CDR2 SQIVND (reference sequence). Unmatched junction bases numbered 4, after V lost 4 bases and J lost 1 base. CDR3 length: 14 amino acids. DNA for the CDR3: TGTGCCAGTAGTACCCGGACAGGATCCTACGAGCAGTACTTC. Translated, it gives CASSTRTGSYEQYF.

The CDR3 nucleotides read TGTGCCGGGGGGGCGGGAGGTCACTACAATGAGCAGTTCTTC. Encoded protein: CAGGAGGHYNEQFF. The chain carries TRBV7-9 and TRBJ2-1; 8 nucleotides align to TRBD2. The CDR3 is made up of 14 amino acids. V lost 11 bases to trimming and J lost 3 bases; unmatched junction nucleotides: 9. Germline lookup yields CDR1 SEHNR and CDR2 FQNEAQ (reference sequence).

The CDR3 nucleotides are TGTGCCAGCTCACCAGGGAACTATGGCTACACCTTC. Its protein product is CASSPGNYGYTF. This chain links TRBV19 with TRBJ1-2, with D maybe TRBD1 (5 bases). The CDR3 sequence is 12 residues long. Germline V lookup: CDR1 LNHDA, CDR2 SQIVND (reference sequence). V lost 9 bases, J lost 2 bases, and 10 bases lay in between. Together with reference TRBV19 and TRBJ1-2, the CDR3 gives the full variable domain: DGGITQSPKYLFRKEGQNVTLSCEQNLNHDAMYWYRQDPGQGLRLIYYSQIVNDFQKGDIAEGYSVSREKKESFPLTVTSAQKNPTAFYLCASSPGNYGYTFGSGTRLTVV.

The DNA of the CDR3 is TGTGCCAGCAGCTTATACCTTTTGACTGATGGCTACACCTTC. It codes for CASSLYLLTDGYTF. The chain links TRBV7-2 to TRBJ1-2; unclear D gene. CDR1 and CDR2 from the germline V gene are SGHTA and FQGNSA. This CDR3 is built from 14 residues. V shed 2 bases and J shed 6 bases, with 13 bases lying between them.

V is TRBV10-2 and J is TRBJ2-7; 9 bases are shared with TRBD1. V dropped 7 bases and J dropped 6; count of bases not matched to a gene: 7. CDR1 is WSHSY, CDR2 SAAADI, per germline. The CDR3 has 13 amino acids. DNA of the CDR3: TGCGCCAGCATGGGGACAGGGTCCCGCGAGCAGTACTTC. It yields the protein CASMGTGSREQYF.

This chain uses TRBV9 with TRBJ1-1, with 7 bases identical to TRBD1. Looked up from germline, CDR1 is SGDLS and CDR2 is YYNGEE. After removal of 4 bases from V and 1 base from J, the junction contained 4 bases not matched to a gene. The CDR3 has 14 residues. In DNA form, the CDR3 reads TGTGCCAGCAGCCCCAGACAGGGGAACACTGAAGCTTTCTTT. It translates to CASSPRQGNTEAFF. Using reference TRBV9 and TRBJ1-1 for the parts outside the CDR3, the full variable domain is DSGVTQTPKHLITATGQRVTLRCSPRSGDLSVYWYQQSLDQGLQFLIQYYNGEERAKGNILERFSAQQFPDLHSELNLSSLELGDSALYFCASSPRQGNTEAFFGQGTRLTVV.